A selection of T cell receptor beta chains follows, all from one sample in a study of Ad26.COV2.S vaccination and SARS-CoV-2 variants. This table comes from immunoSEQ multiplex PCR, and its TCRdb copy is limited to in-frame clones, with some not included. Altogether roughly 150,000 clones are present, roughly 88% being singletons, with the ten largest covering more than 4.5%. Source: peripheral blood, taken after recovery from COVID-19. The receptors shown here come from a human donor who had recovered from COVID-19. The CDR3 runs from the conserved cysteine through the conserved F or W. A D gene is named only where the DNA matches it firmly. Rows may omit the clone size; those that give it use once, few, many or a size class.

D: .
V: TRBV27
J: TRBJ2-3
size: once
CDR3: CASSLSLGDTQYF
DNA: TGTGCCAGCAGTTTATCCCTGGGGGATACGCAGTATTTT

D: TRBD1
V: TRBV6-5
J: TRBJ1-1
size: .
CDR3: CASSHRGNTEAFF
DNA: TGTGCCAGCAGCCACAGGGGGAACACTGAAGCTTTCTTT

D: .
V: TRBV11-2
J: TRBJ1-1
size: .
CDR3: CASSLDWFRQARRRAFF
DNA: TGTGCCAGCAGCTTAGATTGGTTTAGACAGGCCCGAAGGAGGGCTTTCTTT

D: .
V: TRBV28
J: TRBJ1-3
size: .
CDR3: CASSIRGNTIYF
DNA: TGTGCCAGCAGTATCCGAGGGAACACCATATATTTT

D: .
V: TRBV28
J: TRBJ1-2
size: .
CDR3: CASSLGSYGYTF
DNA: TGTGCCAGCAGTTTGGGAAGCTATGGCTACACCTTC

D: .
V: TRBV7-9
J: TRBJ1-1
size: .
CDR3: CASTENTEAFF
DNA: TGTGCCAGCACTGAGAACACTGAAGCTTTCTTT

D: .
V: TRBV7-8
J: TRBJ1-6
size: once
CDR3: CASSAPGLGYNSPLHF
DNA: TGTGCCAGCAGCGCTCCAGGGCTCGGTTATAATTCACCCCTCCACTTT

D: .
V: TRBV5-6
J: TRBJ1-2
size: .
CDR3: CASSLGDLSYGYTF
DNA: TGTGCCAGCAGCCTAGGAGATCTCAGCTATGGCTACACCTTC

D: TRBD1
V: TRBV12-5
J: TRBJ1-5
size: .
CDR3: CASGYIQGAYQPQHF
DNA: TGTGCTAGTGGTTACATCCAGGGGGCATATCAGCCCCAGCATTTT

D: TRBD2
V: TRBV13
J: TRBJ2-7
size: .
CDR3: CASRLGGGTYEQYF
DNA: TGTGCCAGCAGGTTAGGCGGGGGGACCTACGAGCAGTACTTC

D: TRBD2
V: TRBV6-5
J: TRBJ2-5
size: .
CDR3: CASSYPSQAGDLTQYF
DNA: TGTGCCAGCAGTTATCCCTCCCAAGCGGGGGACTTGACCCAGTACTTC

D: TRBD1
V: TRBV6-5
J: TRBJ2-7
size: .
CDR3: CASRRGQGEQYF
DNA: TGTGCCAGTCGTAGGGGACAGGGGGAGCAGTACTTC